The 32 T cell receptor beta chains reported below all come from one sample, sequenced in a study of beta chain features in type 1 diabetes. As every portion of the isolated RNA was reverse transcribed, the sequencing read expressed TCRB transcripts. Method: immunoSEQ multiplex PCR; TCRdb's copy keeps in-frame clones and lacks some. The sample yields 970,000 or so clones, 17% seen once. Sequenced input: naive CD4+ T cells from blood. The source of these receptors is a woman younger than 35 in good health.

The chain joins TRBV7-2 to TRBJ2-1, with 9 positions matching TRBD2. This CDR3 has 19 amino acids. Per the germline V gene, CDR1 is SGHTA and CDR2 is FQGNSA. V gave up 4 bases and J gave up 7 bases; unmatched junction bases: 20. CDR3 protein: CASSYRGSRSGSGVNEQFF. CDR3 bases: TGTGCCAGCAGCTACCGGGGGTCACGTAGCGGGAGCGGAGTAAATGAGCAGTTCTTC.

This clone was picked up a small number of times. The genes are TRBV27 and TRBJ2-6, with 10 nucleotides matching TRBD1. Germline V gene sequence: CDR1 MNHEY, CDR2 SMNVEV (reference sequence). The J segment lost 0 bases and the V segment lost 6 bases, leaving 5 bases of the junction unmatched. The CDR3 is 17 residues long. The CDR3 sequence: CASRRDRGFSGANVLTF. The CDR3 nucleotides read TGTGCCAGCAGAAGGGACAGGGGATTCTCTGGGGCCAACGTCCTGACTTTC.

A few counts support this clone. The chain employs TRBV20-1 and TRBJ2-5; no clear D. Per the germline V gene, CDR1 is DFQATT and CDR2 is SNEGSKA (reference sequence). The CDR3 spans 11 residues. V dropped 5 bases and J dropped 5 bases, with 9 bases sitting between them. CDR3 loop: CSAQLGETQYF. The CDR3 nucleotides read TGCAGTGCTCAGTTGGGGGAGACCCAGTACTTC.

This rearrangement joins TRBV2 to TRBJ2-7; D not resolved. CDR1 SNHLY and CDR2 FYNNEI come from the germline V gene. This CDR3 region has 12 residues. V lost 8 bases to trimming and J lost 2 bases, with 10 bases between them. The CDR3 sequence is CASGSLPYEQYF. The DNA of the CDR3 is TGTGCCAGCGGCAGCTTACCCTACGAGCAGTACTTC.

This clone has a handful of counts. The genes are TRBV28 and TRBJ2-5; 7 nucleotides align to TRBD1. V trimming: 7 bases; J trimming: 7 bases; junction bases outside the gene matches: 12. The CDR3 covers 14 residues. CDR1 and CDR2 (germline): MDHEN, SYDVKM. CDR3 protein: CASKNRGGFGTQYF. The CDR3, as DNA: TGTGCCAGCAAAAACAGGGGTGGGTTCGGGACCCAGTACTTC.

This clone was counted a few times. The J gene is TRBJ2-5, the V gene TRBV25-1, with D possibly matching TRBD2 (6 bases). Per the germline V gene, CDR1 is MGHDK and CDR2 is SYGVNS. This CDR3 is 13 amino acids long. V was shortened by 0 bases and J by 5 bases, with 7 bases between the two germline ends. The CDR3 spells CASSEYGGETQYF. CDR3 bases: TGTGCCAGCAGTGAATATGGGGGGGAGACCCAGTACTTC.

This clone came up a few times. The rearrangement joins TRBV9 to TRBJ2-1, with 9 nucleotides matching TRBD2. V dropped 4 bases and J dropped 3; count of bases not matched to a gene: 5. The CDR3 is 15 residues long. CDR1 SGDLS and CDR2 YYNGEE come from the germline V gene. CDR3 sequence reads: CASSFSGSHYNEQFF. As DNA, the CDR3 is TGTGCCAGCAGCTTTAGCGGGAGTCACTACAATGAGCAGTTCTTC.

V is TRBV7-2 and J is TRBJ2-6, with D possibly being TRBD1 (5 bases). From germline, CDR1 is SGHTA and CDR2 FQGNSA. Trimming cost V 2 bases and J 6 bases, with 14 bases left between them. CDR3 length: 16 residues. The CDR3 DNA reads TGTGCCAGCAGCTTATGGGCCAGGGTGGAGGCCAACGTCCTGACTTTC. This codes for CASSLWARVEANVLTF.

The chain joins TRBV5-1 to TRBJ2-5; no reliable D call. V gave up 3 bases and J gave up 5 bases, with 8 bases separating them. Germline values: CDR1 SGHRS, CDR2 YFSETQ. CDR3 length: 12 residues. The CDR3 reads CASSWGGETQYF. CDR3 sequence (DNA): TGCGCCAGCAGCTGGGGTGGTGAGACCCAGTACTTC.

This clone appeared a few times. The chain recombines TRBV6-5 with TRBJ2-3; D is unresolved. V was pared by 7 bases and J by 6 bases, with 17 bases between. Germline V gene sequence: CDR1 MNHEY, CDR2 SVGAGI. CDR3 length: 14 amino acids. CDR3: CASTPAASWDTQYF. The CDR3 DNA reads as TGTGCCAGCACGCCCGCGGCCTCATGGGATACGCAGTATTTT.

This clone was counted between two and nine times. This chain connects TRBV5-4 to TRBJ2-1; a weak D match, TRBD1 (6 bases). CDR1 and CDR2 (germline): SGHNT, YYREEE (reference sequence). The V gene lost 4 bases and the J gene lost 12 bases, with 17 bases spanning the gap. This CDR3 comprises 13 residues. Written as DNA, the CDR3 is TGTGCCAGCAGCATCCAGACAGGCCGAGGGCAGTTCTTC. This gives the protein CASSIQTGRGQFF.

This sequence joins TRBV28 and TRBJ1-1, with D perhaps matching TRBD1 (5 bases). Trimming left V 7 bases short and J 0 bases short, with 12 bases between. Germline V gene sequence: CDR1 MDHEN, CDR2 SYDVKM. The CDR3 length is 14 residues. The CDR3 sequence: CASIGWGLNTEAFF. CDR3 nucleotide sequence: TGTGCCAGCATAGGGTGGGGCTTGAACACTGAAGCTTTCTTT.

The rearrangement joins TRBV29-1 to TRBJ2-7; the D is unclear. The CDR3 is made up of 11 amino acids. Germline CDR1 is SQVTM and CDR2 is ANQGSEA. The V end was cut by 3 bases, the J end by 3 bases, with 6 bases between. The CDR3 nucleotides read TGCAGCGTTGATTTAAACTACGAGCAGTACTTC. It is translated as CSVDLNYEQYF.

This clone was counted only a few times. V usage is TRBV5-6 and J usage is TRBJ1-3; 9 nucleotides line up with TRBD1. V lost 4 bases, J lost 0 bases, and 11 bases stayed unmatched. CDR3 length: 18 residues. Germline V gene sequence: CDR1 SGHDT, CDR2 YYEEEE. CDR3 sequence reads: CASSRRDRDPYSGNTIYF. As DNA, the CDR3 is TGTGCCAGCAGCCGCCGGGACAGGGACCCTTACTCTGGAAACACCATATATTTT. The full variable domain, with the rest looked up from reference TRBV5-6 and TRBJ1-3, is DAGVTQSPTHLIKTRGQQVTLRCSPKSGHDTVSWYQQALGQGPQFIFQYYEEEERQRGNFPDRFSGHQFPNYSSELNVNALLLGDSALYLCASSRRDRDPYSGNTIYFGEGSWLTVV.

The chain combines TRBV6-1 with TRBJ1-1; D remains unclear. This CDR3 region has 13 residues. Per the germline V gene, CDR1 is MNHNS and CDR2 is SASEGT. The ends were cut back, 6 bases at V and 0 bases at J, with 8 bases in the middle. CDR3 nucleotide sequence: TGTGCCAGCAGGAAAACCTTGAACACTGAAGCTTTCTTT. It translates to CASRKTLNTEAFF.

The rearrangement uses TRBV28 and TRBJ2-1; no clear D gene. Germline loops: CDR1 MDHEN, CDR2 SYDVKM. Trimming pared 2 bases from V and 6 bases from J, leaving 14 bases between. CDR3 length equals 15 residues. The CDR3 sequence: CASSLTHPASNEQFF. The CDR3 coding sequence is TGTGCCAGCAGTTTAACTCATCCCGCCTCCAATGAGCAGTTCTTC. Variable domain in full (rest from reference TRBV28 and TRBJ2-1): DVKVTQSSRYLVKRTGEKVFLECVQDMDHENMFWYRQDPGLGLRLIYFSYDVKMKEKGDIPEGYSVSREKKERFSLILESASTNQTSMYLCASSLTHPASNEQFFGPGTRLTVL.

The V call is TRBV7-2, the J call TRBJ1-1; D is uncertain. In germline, CDR1 is SGHTA, CDR2 FQGNSA. This CDR3 is built from 16 residues. The V gene lost 1 base and the J gene lost 4 bases, with 16 bases spanning the gap. Here the CDR3 DNA reads TGTGCCAGCAGCTTAGGGTGGGCGGTCCCGACCACTGAAGCTTTCTTT. Protein product: CASSLGWAVPTTEAFF.

V and J are TRBV7-8 and TRBJ1-1, with TRBD1 as a possible D gene (6 bases). The CDR3 consists of 18 residues. Germline V CDR1 and CDR2: SGHVS, FQNEAQ. Trimming removed 0 bases from V and 1 base from J, with 18 bases in between. The CDR3 loop is CASSLAPRRGSENTEAFF. DNA for the CDR3: TGTGCCAGCAGCTTAGCCCCTCGGAGGGGGTCTGAGAACACTGAAGCTTTCTTT. Filled out from reference TRBV7-8 and TRBJ1-1, the complete variable domain reads GAGVSQSPRYKVAKRGQDVALRCDPISGHVSLFWYQQALGQGPEFLTYFQNEAQLDKSGLPSDRFFAERPEGSVSTLKIQRTQQEDSAVYLCASSLAPRRGSENTEAFFGQGTRLTVV.

This clone was picked up a small number of times. V gene TRBV7-9 combines with J gene TRBJ2-1, with TRBD1 as a possible D gene (7 bases). V was shortened by 7 bases and J by 6 bases, with 19 bases between the two germline ends. This CDR3 has 15 amino acids. Germline CDR1 is SEHNR and CDR2 is FQNEAQ (reference sequence). Here the CDR3 reads CASTPGGGPINEQFF. CDR3 sequence (DNA): TGTGCCAGCACCCCAGGGGGAGGCCCTATCAATGAGCAGTTCTTC.

V usage is TRBV11-2 and J usage is TRBJ2-7, with 13 positions matching TRBD2. The germline CDR1 and CDR2 sequences are SGHAT and FQNNGV. The V segment lost 3 bases and the J segment 1 base; nucleotides outside the gene matches: 3. CDR3 length: 16 residues. The CDR3 loop reads CASSFGTSGVSYEQYF. CDR3 in DNA: TGTGCCAGCAGCTTTGGGACTAGCGGGGTGTCCTACGAGCAGTACTTC.

The table lists this clone with a few counts. The J gene is TRBJ2-3, the V gene TRBV7-2; tentatively, D is TRBD2 (5 bases). Trimming stripped 2 bases from V and 4 bases from J, with 13 bases between. The CDR3 spans 15 residues. Germline lookup yields CDR1 SGHTA and CDR2 FQGNSA. The CDR3: CASSLRPTRPDTQYF. The CDR3 DNA reads TGTGCCAGCAGCTTACGGCCCACTAGACCAGATACGCAGTATTTT.

This clone was seen more than once but under ten times. The chain couples TRBV4-1 to TRBJ1-3; D unclear. CDR3 length: 17 amino acids. Trimming removed 0 bases from V and 4 bases from J, with 16 bases in between. Germline loops: CDR1 MGHRA, CDR2 YSYEKL. CDR3 DNA sequence: TGCGCCAGCAGCCAAGATCCCCCGTGGGGTAACGGAAACACCATATATTTT. Protein: CASSQDPPWGNGNTIYF.

V and J are TRBV4-2 and TRBJ2-7; D is ambiguous. This CDR3 spans 14 amino acids. The germline V gene has CDR1 LGHNA and CDR2 YNFKEQ. V lost 0 bases and J lost 3, with 9 bases in between. This chain's CDR3 is CASSQEAQIYEQYF. As DNA, the CDR3 is TGTGCCAGCAGCCAAGAAGCCCAGATCTACGAGCAGTACTTC.

This clone was detected a few times. This chain joins TRBV5-1 and TRBJ2-3, with 8 bases lining up with TRBD2. There are 19 residues in the CDR3. Germline lookup yields CDR1 SGHRS and CDR2 YFSETQ. J was trimmed by 0 bases and V by 0 bases; bases with no gene match: 12. CDR3 nucleotide sequence: TGCGCCAGCAGCTTGGAACTAGCGGACCGAACTACTAGCACAGATACGCAGTATTTT. Amino acid sequence: CASSLELADRTTSTDTQYF.

This clone was observed a few times. The V gene is TRBV7-2, the J gene TRBJ1-4; 7 bases fit TRBD1. With V trimmed by 6 bases and J by 0 bases, 10 bases remained unmatched. Germline V gene sequence: CDR1 SGHTA, CDR2 FQGNSA. This CDR3 has 17 amino acids. The CDR3 loop reads CASRSGQSLPTNEKLFF. For the CDR3, the DNA is TGTGCCAGCAGGTCGGGACAGAGCCTCCCAACTAATGAAAAACTGTTTTTT. The full variable domain, in which reference TRBV7-2 and TRBJ1-4 provide the parts outside the CDR3, is GAGVSQSPSNKVTEKGKDVELRCDPISGHTALYWYRQSLGQGLEFLIYFQGNSAPDKSGLPSDRFSAERTGGSVSTLTIQRTQQEDSAVYLCASRSGQSLPTNEKLFFGSGTQLSVL.

The chain joins TRBV6-1 to TRBJ2-7, with TRBD1 matching 8 bases. The junction had 10 bases not matched to a gene; V was cut back by 9 bases and J by 0 bases. From germline, CDR1 is MNHNS and CDR2 SASEGT. The length of the CDR3 is 15 residues. Written as DNA, the CDR3 is TGTGCCAGTCACCCGCCCGGGACAGGCTCCTACGAGCAGTACTTC. Amino acid sequence: CASHPPGTGSYEQYF.

This clone was counted only a few times. The sample holds other DNA sequences that translate to the same CDR3. The chain is built from TRBV18 and TRBJ2-5, with D unclear. The CDR3 is 14 amino acids. Germline CDR1 reads KGHSH; CDR2 reads LQKENI. V lost 2 bases, J lost 0 bases, and 7 bases lay in between. CDR3 sequence reads: CASSPMGYQETQYF. The CDR3 bases are TGTGCCAGCTCACCAATGGGGTACCAAGAGACCCAGTACTTC.

This clone was detected a few times. The CDR3 DNA reads as TGTGCCAGCAGTTACGTAGGGTTCCTCTACGAGCAGTACTTC. Translating gives CASSYVGFLYEQYF. The V call is TRBV6-5, the J call TRBJ2-7; no reliable D call. From germline, CDR1 is MNHEY and CDR2 SVGAGI. The CDR3 spans 14 residues. V was shortened by 2 bases and J by 3 bases, with 11 bases between the two germline ends.

This clone was observed a handful of times. V is TRBV6-1 and J is TRBJ2-7; no reliable D call. Germline values: CDR1 MNHNS, CDR2 SASEGT. The CDR3 contains 15 residues. Deletions cut 1 base from V and 4 bases from J, with 14 bases between. CDR3: CASSEDLSRLYEQYF. Here the CDR3 DNA reads TGTGCCAGCAGTGAAGATCTAAGCCGCCTGTACGAGCAGTACTTC.

This sequence joins TRBV5-1 and TRBJ2-1, with D maybe TRBD2 (6 bases). The germline V gene has CDR1 SGHRS and CDR2 YFSETQ. This CDR3 is 16 amino acids long. Trimming removed 2 bases at V and 2 bases at J, with 14 bases between. The CDR3: CASSLGRGNTYNEQFF. CDR3 nucleotide sequence: TGCGCCAGCAGCTTAGGGCGGGGCAACACCTACAATGAGCAGTTCTTC. Together with reference TRBV5-1 and TRBJ2-1, the CDR3 gives the full variable domain: KAGVTQTPRYLIKTRGQQVTLSCSPISGHRSVSWYQQTPGQGLQFLFEYFSETQRNKGNFPGRFSGRQFSNSRSEMNVSTLELGDSALYLCASSLGRGNTYNEQFFGPGTRLTVL.

On this clone itself: Sequence at one end of the junction differs from germline and may be a read error. This sequence joins TRBV7-7 and TRBJ2-1; 8 bases are a match to TRBD1. Germline CDR1 is SSHAT and CDR2 is FNYEAQ (reference sequence). CDR3 size: 13 residues. CDR3 in DNA: TGTGCTAGCAGCTTCGACAGGGGTAATGAGCAGTTCTTC. Protein sequence: CASSFDRGNEQFF.

This clone was seen only a few times. As DNA, the CDR3 is TGTGCCAGCAGCTTAGCGGGGGTGACAGGGAAAGAGACCCAGTACTTC. Translation: CASSLAGVTGKETQYF. The genes are TRBV7-2 and TRBJ2-5; TRBD1 agrees at 7 bases. Germline V gives CDR1 SGHTA, CDR2 FQGNSA. CDR3 size: 16 residues. Unmatched junction bases numbered 7, after V lost 0 bases and J lost 3 bases.